A single sample gave rise to the 6 T cell receptor beta chains below, sequenced in a study of identifying expanded T cells in peripheral blood. Data came from immunoSEQ multiplex PCR; TCRdb stores just in-frame clones and leaves some out. The data contain over 70,000 clones, 88% of them singletons. The material sequenced was blood. These receptors were collected from a person aged 18 to 70 in good health.

V usage is TRBV29-1 and J usage is TRBJ2-2, with D tentatively TRBD1 (6 bases). Germline V gene lookup returns CDR1 SQVTM and CDR2 ANQGSEA. The V and J ends lost 4 bases and 4 bases respectively, with 10 bases between them. This CDR3 comprises 13 residues. CDR3 region: CSVARGGTGELFF. The CDR3, as DNA: TGCAGCGTTGCCAGGGGCGGCACCGGGGAGCTGTTTTTT.

The rearrangement links TRBV19 to TRBJ2-5; D unresolved. Trimming stripped 1 base from V and 2 bases from J, with 11 bases between. The CDR3 loop spans 15 amino acids. Looked up from germline, CDR1 is LNHDA and CDR2 is SQIVND (reference sequence). The CDR3 loop is CASSIAGPLQETQYF. In DNA form, the CDR3 reads TGTGCCAGTAGTATAGCAGGTCCGTTACAAGAGACCCAGTACTTC.

The V gene is TRBV28, the J gene TRBJ2-5; D is undetermined. Germline values: CDR1 MDHEN, CDR2 SYDVKM. The CDR3 loop spans 14 amino acids. V was clipped by 6 bases and J by 2 bases, with 13 bases between them. The CDR3 DNA sequence: TGTGCCAGCAGCCTTCCCCGCCTACAAGAGACCCAGTACTTC. Its protein is CASSLPRLQETQYF.

This clone was seen a single time. V gene TRBV4-2 combines with J gene TRBJ2-1; D might be TRBD1 (6 bases). The V gene's germline CDR1 is LGHNA and CDR2 YNFKEQ. V lost 2 bases to trimming and J lost 0 bases, with 23 bases between them. The CDR3 contains 20 residues. The CDR3 DNA reads as TGTGCCAGCAGCCAAAGGTTGGTTACAGGGAGAACTAGCTCCTACAATGAGCAGTTCTTC. This encodes CASSQRLVTGRTSSYNEQFF.

The chain is built from TRBV9 and TRBJ2-2; TRBD1 is a possible D gene (6 bases). V was pared by 4 bases and J by 4 bases, with 14 bases between. The germline CDR1 and CDR2 sequences are SGDLS and YYNGEE. The CDR3 has 15 amino acids. CDR3 sequence: CASSPPAGVTGELFF. The DNA for the CDR3 is TGTGCCAGCAGCCCCCCGGCAGGGGTCACCGGGGAGCTGTTTTTT. Complete variable domain (other parts from reference TRBV9 and TRBJ2-2): DSGVTQTPKHLITATGQRVTLRCSPRSGDLSVYWYQQSLDQGLQFLIQYYNGEERAKGNILERFSAQQFPDLHSELNLSSLELGDSALYFCASSPPAGVTGELFFGEGSRLTVL.

This clone is a singleton in its sample. The V call is TRBV5-1, the J call TRBJ2-5; the D call may be TRBD1 or TRBD2 (5 bases each). CDR3 size: 14 residues. Trimming cost V 3 bases and J 5 bases, with 14 bases left between them. The V gene's germline CDR1 is SGHRS and CDR2 YFSETQ. This CDR3 is CASSWGPVGETQYF. CDR3 nucleotides: TGCGCCAGCAGCTGGGGACCCGTAGGGGAGACCCAGTACTTC.